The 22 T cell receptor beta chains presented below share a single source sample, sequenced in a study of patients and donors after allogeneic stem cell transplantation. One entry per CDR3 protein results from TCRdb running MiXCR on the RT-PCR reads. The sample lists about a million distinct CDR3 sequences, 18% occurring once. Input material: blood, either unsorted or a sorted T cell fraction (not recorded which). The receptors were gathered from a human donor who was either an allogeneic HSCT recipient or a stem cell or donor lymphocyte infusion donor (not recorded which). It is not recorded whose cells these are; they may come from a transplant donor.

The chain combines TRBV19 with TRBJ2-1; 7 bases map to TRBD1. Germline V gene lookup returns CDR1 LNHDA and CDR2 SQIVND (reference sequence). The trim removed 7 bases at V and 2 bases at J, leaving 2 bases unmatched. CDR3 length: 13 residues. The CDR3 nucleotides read TGTGCCAGTACAGGGACAGCCTACAATGAGCAGTTCTTC. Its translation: CASTGTAYNEQFF.

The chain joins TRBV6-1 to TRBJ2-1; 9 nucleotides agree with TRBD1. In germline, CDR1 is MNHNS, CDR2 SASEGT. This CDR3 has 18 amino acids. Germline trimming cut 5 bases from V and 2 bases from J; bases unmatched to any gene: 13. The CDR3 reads CASSPADRGRTPYNEQFF. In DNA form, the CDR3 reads TGTGCCAGCAGTCCAGCGGACAGGGGACGGACTCCCTACAATGAGCAGTTCTTC.

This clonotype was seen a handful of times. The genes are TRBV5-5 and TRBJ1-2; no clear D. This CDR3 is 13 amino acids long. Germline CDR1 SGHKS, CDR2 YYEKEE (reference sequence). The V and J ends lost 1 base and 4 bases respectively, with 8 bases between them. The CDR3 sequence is CASSLNGVYGYTF. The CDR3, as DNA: TGTGCCAGCAGCTTGAACGGGGTCTATGGCTACACCTTC.

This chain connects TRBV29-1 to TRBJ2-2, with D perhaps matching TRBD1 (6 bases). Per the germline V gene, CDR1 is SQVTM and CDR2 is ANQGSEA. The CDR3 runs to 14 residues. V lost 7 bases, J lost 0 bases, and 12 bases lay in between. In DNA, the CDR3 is TGCAGCGCCGGGACATTCGCGAACACCGGGGAGCTGTTTTTT. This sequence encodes CSAGTFANTGELFF.

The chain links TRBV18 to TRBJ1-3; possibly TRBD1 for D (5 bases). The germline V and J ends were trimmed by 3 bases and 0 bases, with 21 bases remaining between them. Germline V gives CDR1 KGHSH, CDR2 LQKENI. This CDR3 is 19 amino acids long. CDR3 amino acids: CASSPPQNPGLRSGNTIYF. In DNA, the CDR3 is TGTGCCAGCTCACCCCCACAGAACCCGGGACTGCGCTCTGGAAACACCATATATTTT.

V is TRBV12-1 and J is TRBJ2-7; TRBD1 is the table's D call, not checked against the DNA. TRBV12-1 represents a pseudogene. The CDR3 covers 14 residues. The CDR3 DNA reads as TGTGCCAGCACTAAGGGACAGGCTACCTACGAGCAGTACTTC. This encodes CASTKGQATYEQYF.

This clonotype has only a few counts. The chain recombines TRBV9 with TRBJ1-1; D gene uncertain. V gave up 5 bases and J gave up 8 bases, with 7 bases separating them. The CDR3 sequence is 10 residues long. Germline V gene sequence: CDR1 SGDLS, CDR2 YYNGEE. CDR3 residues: CASRNLEAFF. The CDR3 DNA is TGTGCCAGCAGAAACCTCGAAGCTTTCTTT. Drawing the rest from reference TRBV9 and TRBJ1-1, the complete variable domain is DSGVTQTPKHLITATGQRVTLRCSPRSGDLSVYWYQQSLDQGLQFLIQYYNGEERAKGNILERFSAQQFPDLHSELNLSSLELGDSALYFCASRNLEAFFGQGTRLTVV.

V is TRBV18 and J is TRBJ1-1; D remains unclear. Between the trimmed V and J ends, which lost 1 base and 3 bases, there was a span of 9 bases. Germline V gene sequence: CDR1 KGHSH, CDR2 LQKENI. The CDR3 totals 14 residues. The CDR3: CASSPLGEDTEAFF. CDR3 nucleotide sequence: TGTGCCAGCTCACCACTTGGGGAGGACACTGAAGCTTTCTTT.

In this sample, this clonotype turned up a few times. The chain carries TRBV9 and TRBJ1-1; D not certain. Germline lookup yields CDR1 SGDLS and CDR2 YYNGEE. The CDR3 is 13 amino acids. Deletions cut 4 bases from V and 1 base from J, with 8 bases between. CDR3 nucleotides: TGTGCCAGCAGCCCCTCAGGGAACACTGAAGCTTTCTTT. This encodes CASSPSGNTEAFF. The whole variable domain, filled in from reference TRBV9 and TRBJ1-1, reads DSGVTQTPKHLITATGQRVTLRCSPRSGDLSVYWYQQSLDQGLQFLIQYYNGEERAKGNILERFSAQQFPDLHSELNLSSLELGDSALYFCASSPSGNTEAFFGQGTRLTVV.

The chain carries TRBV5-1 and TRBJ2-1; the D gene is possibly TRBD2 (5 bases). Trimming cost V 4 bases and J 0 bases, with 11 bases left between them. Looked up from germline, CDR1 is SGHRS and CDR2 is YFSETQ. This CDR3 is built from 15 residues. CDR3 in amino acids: CASSPGWVSYNEQFF. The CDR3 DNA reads TGCGCCAGCAGCCCGGGATGGGTCTCCTACAATGAGCAGTTCTTC. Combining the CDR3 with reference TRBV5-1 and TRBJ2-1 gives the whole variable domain KAGVTQTPRYLIKTRGQQVTLSCSPISGHRSVSWYQQTPGQGLQFLFEYFSETQRNKGNFPGRFSGRQFSNSRSEMNVSTLELGDSALYLCASSPGWVSYNEQFFGPGTRLTVL.

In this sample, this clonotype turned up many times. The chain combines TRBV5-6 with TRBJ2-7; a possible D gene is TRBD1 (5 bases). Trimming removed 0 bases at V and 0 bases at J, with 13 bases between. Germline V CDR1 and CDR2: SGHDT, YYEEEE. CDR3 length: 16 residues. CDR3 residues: CASSLGLGQLSYEQYF. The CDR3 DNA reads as TGTGCCAGCAGCTTGGGTCTCGGACAACTCTCCTACGAGCAGTACTTC.

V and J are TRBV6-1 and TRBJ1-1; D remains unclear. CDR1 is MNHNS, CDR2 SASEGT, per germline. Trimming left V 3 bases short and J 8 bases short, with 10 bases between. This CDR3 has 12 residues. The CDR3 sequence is CASSEWDWEAFF. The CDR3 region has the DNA TGTGCCAGCAGTGAGTGGGATTGGGAAGCTTTCTTT.

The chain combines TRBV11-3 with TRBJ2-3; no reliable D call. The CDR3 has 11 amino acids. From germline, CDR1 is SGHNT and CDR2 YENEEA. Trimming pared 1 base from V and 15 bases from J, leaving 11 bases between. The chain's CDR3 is CASSLGDNKYF. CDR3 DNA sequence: TGTGCCAGCAGCTTAGGTGACAATAAATATTTT.

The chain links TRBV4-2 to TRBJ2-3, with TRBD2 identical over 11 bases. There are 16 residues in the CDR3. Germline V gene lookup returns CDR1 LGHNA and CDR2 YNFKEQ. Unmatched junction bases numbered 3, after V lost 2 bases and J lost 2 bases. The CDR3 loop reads CASSQTSGGVTDTQYF. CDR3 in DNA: TGTGCCAGCAGCCAAACTAGCGGGGGAGTCACAGATACGCAGTATTTT.

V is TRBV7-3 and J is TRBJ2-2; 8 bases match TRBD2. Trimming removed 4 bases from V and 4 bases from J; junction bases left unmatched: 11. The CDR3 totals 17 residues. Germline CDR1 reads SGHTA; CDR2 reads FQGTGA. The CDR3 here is CASSSVAGQVSTGELFF. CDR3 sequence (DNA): TGTGCCAGCAGCTCCGTAGCGGGACAAGTATCCACCGGGGAGCTGTTTTTT.

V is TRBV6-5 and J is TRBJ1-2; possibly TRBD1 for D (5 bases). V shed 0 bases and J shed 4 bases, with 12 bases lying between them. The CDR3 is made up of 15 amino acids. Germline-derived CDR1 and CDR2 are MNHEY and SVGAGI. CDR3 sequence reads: CASSYSEGPLYGYTF. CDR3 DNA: TGTGCCAGCAGTTACTCGGAGGGACCACTCTATGGCTACACCTTC.

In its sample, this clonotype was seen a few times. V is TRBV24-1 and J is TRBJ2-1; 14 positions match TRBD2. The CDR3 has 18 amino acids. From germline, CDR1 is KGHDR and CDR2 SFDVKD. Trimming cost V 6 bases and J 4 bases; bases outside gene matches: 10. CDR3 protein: CATSPEGLAGVRYNEQFF. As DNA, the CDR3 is TGTGCCACCAGTCCTGAGGGACTAGCGGGAGTAAGGTACAATGAGCAGTTCTTC.

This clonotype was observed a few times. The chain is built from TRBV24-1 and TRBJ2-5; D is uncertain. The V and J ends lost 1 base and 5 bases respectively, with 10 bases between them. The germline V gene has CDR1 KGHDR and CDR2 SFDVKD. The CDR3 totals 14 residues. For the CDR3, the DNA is TGTGCCACCAGTGATTTACCCCCCCCTGAGACCCAGTACTTC. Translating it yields CATSDLPPPETQYF.

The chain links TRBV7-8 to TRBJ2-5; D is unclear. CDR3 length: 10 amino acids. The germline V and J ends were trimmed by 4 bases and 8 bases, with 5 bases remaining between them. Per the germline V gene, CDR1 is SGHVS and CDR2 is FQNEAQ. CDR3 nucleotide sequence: TGTGCCAGCAGCTCACCAACCCAGTACTTC. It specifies CASSSPTQYF.

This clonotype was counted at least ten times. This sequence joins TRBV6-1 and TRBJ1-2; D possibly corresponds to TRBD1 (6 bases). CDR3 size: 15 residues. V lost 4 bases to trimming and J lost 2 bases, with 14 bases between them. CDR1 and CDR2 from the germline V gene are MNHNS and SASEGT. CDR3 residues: CASSAWDTFNYGYTF. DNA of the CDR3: TGTGCCAGCAGTGCTTGGGACACCTTCAACTATGGCTACACCTTC.

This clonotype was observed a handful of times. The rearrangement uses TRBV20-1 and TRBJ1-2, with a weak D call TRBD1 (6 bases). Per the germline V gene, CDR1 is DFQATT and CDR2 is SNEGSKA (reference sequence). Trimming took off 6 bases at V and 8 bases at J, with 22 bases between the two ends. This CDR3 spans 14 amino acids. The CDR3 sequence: CSAATGNRRSGYTF. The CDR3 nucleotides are TGCAGTGCCGCAACAGGGAATCGGCGCTCGGGCTACACCTTC.

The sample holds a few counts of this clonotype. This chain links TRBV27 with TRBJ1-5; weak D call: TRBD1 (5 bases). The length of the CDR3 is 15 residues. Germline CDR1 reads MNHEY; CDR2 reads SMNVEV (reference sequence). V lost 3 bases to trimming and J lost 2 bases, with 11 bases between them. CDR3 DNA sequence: TGTGCCAGCAGTTTCTGGGCGGGGGGCAATCAGCCCCAGCATTTT. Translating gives CASSFWAGGNQPQHF.